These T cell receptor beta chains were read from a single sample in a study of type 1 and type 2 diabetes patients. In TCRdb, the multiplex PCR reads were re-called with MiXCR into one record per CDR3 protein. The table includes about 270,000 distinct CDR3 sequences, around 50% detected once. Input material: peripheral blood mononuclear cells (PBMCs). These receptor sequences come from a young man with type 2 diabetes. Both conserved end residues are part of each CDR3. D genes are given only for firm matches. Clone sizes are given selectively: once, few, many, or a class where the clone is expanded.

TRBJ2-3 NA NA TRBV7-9 CASSLVSDTQYF TGTGCCAGCAGCTTAGTATCAGATACGCAGTATTTT
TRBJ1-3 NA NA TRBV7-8 CASSQSAVGTGNTIYF TGCGCCAGCAGCCAGTCGGCTGTTGGAACTGGAAACACCATATATTTT
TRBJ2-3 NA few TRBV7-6 CASSLVRSIADTQYF TGTGCCAGCAGCTTAGTAAGAAGTATCGCAGATACGCAGTATTTT
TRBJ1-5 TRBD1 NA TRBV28 CASRTGVGNQPQHF TGTGCCAGCAGGACAGGGGTTGGCAATCAGCCCCAGCATTTT
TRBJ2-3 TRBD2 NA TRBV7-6 CASSITGTNTDTQYF TGTGCCAGCAGCATAACCGGGACTAACACAGATACGCAGTATTTT
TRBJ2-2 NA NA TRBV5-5 CASSLVSGVFTGELFF TGTGCCAGCAGCTTGGTGTCAGGGGTTTTCACCGGGGAGCTGTTTTTT
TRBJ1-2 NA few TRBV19 CARVTGGRANYGYTF TGTGCCAGAGTAACGGGCGGACGAGCTAACTATGGCTACACCTTC
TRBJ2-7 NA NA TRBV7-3 CASSSFAVEQYF TGTGCCAGCAGCTCCTTCGCTGTTGAGCAGTACTTC
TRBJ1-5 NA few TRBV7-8 CASSLAGTNQPQHF TGTGCCAGCAGCTTAGCAGGGACCAATCAGCCCCAGCATTTT
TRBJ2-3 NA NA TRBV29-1 CSVKGRNTDTQYF TGCAGCGTCAAGGGACGGAACACAGATACGCAGTATTTT
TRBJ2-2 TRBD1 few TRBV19 CASTQGANTGELFF TGTGCCAGTACCCAGGGGGCGAACACCGGGGAGCTGTTTTTT
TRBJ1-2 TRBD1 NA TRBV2 CATNRDRLYGYTF TGTGCCACCAACCGGGACAGACTCTATGGCTACACCTTC
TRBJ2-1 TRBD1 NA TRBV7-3 CASSLLGQVNEQFF TGTGCCAGCAGTCTCCTCGGACAGGTAAATGAGCAGTTCTTC
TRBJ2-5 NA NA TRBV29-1 CSVSVGGPETQYF TGCAGCGTTTCGGTGGGGGGGCCTGAGACCCAGTACTTC
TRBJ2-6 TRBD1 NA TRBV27 CARTGYCGANVLTF TGTGCCAGGACAGGGTATTGTGGGGCCAACGTCCTGACTTTC
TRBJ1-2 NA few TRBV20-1 CSARHQYGYTF TGCAGTGCAAGACACCAGTATGGCTACACCTTC
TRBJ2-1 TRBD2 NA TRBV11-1 CASSPGLAGERKRQFF TGTGCCAGCAGCCCTGGACTAGCGGGAGAGCGAAAACGGCAGTTCTTC
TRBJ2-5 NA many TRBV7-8 CASDSWETQYF TGTGCCAGCGATTCGTGGGAGACCCAGTACTTC
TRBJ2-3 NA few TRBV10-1 CASSDGGSADTQYF TGCGCCAGCAGTGACGGCGGATCGGCAGATACGCAGTATTTT
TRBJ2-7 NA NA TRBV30 CAWSEDSSYEQYF TGTGCCTGGAGTGAGGACAGCTCCTACGAGCAGTACTTC
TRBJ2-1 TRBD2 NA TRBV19 CASSIILAGYNEQFF TGTGCCAGTAGTATTATACTAGCGGGATACAATGAGCAGTTCTTC
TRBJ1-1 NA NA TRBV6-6 CASSWDFLNTEAFF TGTGCCAGCAGTTGGGATTTCTTGAACACTGAAGCTTTCTTT
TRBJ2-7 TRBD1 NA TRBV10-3 CAISRTGGLYEQYF TGTGCCATCAGTAGGACAGGGGGCCTCTACGAGCAGTACTTC
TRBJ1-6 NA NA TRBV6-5 CASSTDTANSPLHF TGTGCCAGCAGTACGGACACGGCGAATTCACCCCTCCACTTT
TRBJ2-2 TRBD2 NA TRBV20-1 CSAHRRGVGTGELFF TGCAGTGCCCACCGACGGGGGGTGGGCACCGGGGAGCTGTTTTTT
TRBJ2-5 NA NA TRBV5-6 CASRLSLTSPETQYF TGTGCCAGCAGACTCTCCTTGACTAGTCCAGAGACCCAGTACTTC
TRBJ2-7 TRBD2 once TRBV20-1 CSARPRLAGVYEQYF TGCAGTGCTAGACCTCGACTAGCGGGAGTCTACGAGCAGTACTTC
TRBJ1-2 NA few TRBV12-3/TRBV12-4 CASSWGRLGYTF TGTGCCAGCAGTTGGGGGCGACTAGGCTACACCTTC
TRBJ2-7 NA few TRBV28 CASSLSRFISSEQYF TGTGCCAGCAGCTTAAGCAGGTTCATCTCTAGCGAGCAGTACTTC
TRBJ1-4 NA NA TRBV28 CASSLGRNEKLFF TGTGCCAGCAGTTTAGGGCGTAATGAAAAACTGTTTTTT
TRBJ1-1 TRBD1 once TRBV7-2 CASSPPGTGYTEAFF TGTGCCAGCTCACCACCAGGGACAGGGTACACTGAAGCTTTCTTT
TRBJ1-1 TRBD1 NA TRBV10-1 CASSDWGTGHGAFF TGCGCCAGCAGTGACTGGGGGACAGGCCATGGAGCTTTCTTT
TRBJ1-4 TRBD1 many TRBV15 CATSNTVAGTGAVKLFF TGTGCCACCAGCAATACGGTTGCCGGGACAGGAGCTGTAAAACTGTTTTTT
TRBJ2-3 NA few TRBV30 CAWINTWAGRSDTQYF TGTGCCTGGATCAACACTTGGGCAGGTCGATCAGATACGCAGTATTTT
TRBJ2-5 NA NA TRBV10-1 CASSQVGQRQETQYF TGCGCCAGCAGCCAAGTCGGACAGCGCCAAGAGACCCAGTACTTC